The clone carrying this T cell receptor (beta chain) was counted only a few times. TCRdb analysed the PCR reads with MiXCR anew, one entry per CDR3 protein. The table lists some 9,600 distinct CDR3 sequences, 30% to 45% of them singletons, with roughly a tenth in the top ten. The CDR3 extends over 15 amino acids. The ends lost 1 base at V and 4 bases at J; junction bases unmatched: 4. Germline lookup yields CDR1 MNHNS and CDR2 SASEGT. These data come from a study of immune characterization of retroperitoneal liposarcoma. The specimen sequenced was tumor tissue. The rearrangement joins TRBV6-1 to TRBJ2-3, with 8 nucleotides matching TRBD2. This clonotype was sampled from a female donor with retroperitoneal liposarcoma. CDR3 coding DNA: TGTGCCAGCAGTGAAGGCGCGGGGGGCCCAGATACGCAGTATTTT. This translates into CASSEGAGGPDTQYF.